One sample yielded the 30 T cell receptor beta chains listed below, sequenced in a study of T-cell reconstitution after alpha-beta-depleted transplantation in children. Unique molecular identifiers featured in how the TCRbeta library was prepared. TCRdb itself ran the PCR reads through MiXCR, one entry per CDR3 protein. Of around 530,000 distinct CDR3 sequences listed, around a third are singletons. The input for sequencing was PBMCs from the stem cell graft donor, taken from the stem cell graft. These receptors were obtained from a human donor who donated a stem cell graft to a child with aplastic anemia.

The rearrangement uses TRBV12-3 or TRBV12-4 and TRBJ1-2; the D is unclear. The V end lost 4 bases, the J end lost 1 base, and 7 bases lay between the germline ends. CDR3 length: 13 amino acids. This chain's CDR3 is CASSWKVNYGYTF. The DNA for the CDR3 is TGTGCCAGCAGTTGGAAGGTTAACTATGGCTACACCTTC.

This clonotype has at least ten counts. The J gene is TRBJ1-1, the V gene TRBV6-6; D remains unclear. The V end was cut by 6 bases, the J end by 1 base, with 9 bases between. There are 13 residues in the CDR3. Germline V gives CDR1 MNHNY, CDR2 SVGAGI (reference sequence). The chain's CDR3 is CASSSRGNTEAFF. CDR3 DNA sequence: TGTGCCAGCAGCTCCCGGGGGAACACTGAAGCTTTCTTT.

Points on this clonotype: The junction does not match germline at one end; this may be a read error. The chain couples TRBV20-1 to TRBJ1-5, with D tentatively TRBD1 (5 bases). The CDR3 totals 13 residues. CDR1 is DFQATT, CDR2 SNEGSKA, per germline (reference sequence). The CDR3 protein is CSARGLNNQPQHF. The DNA of the CDR3 is TGCAGCGCTAGGGGACTGAACAATCAGCCCCAGCATTTT.

In its sample, this clonotype was seen a few times. This chain connects TRBV18 to TRBJ2-3, with TRBD2 as a possible D gene (5 bases). The germline gives CDR1 KGHSH, CDR2 LQKENI. This CDR3 has 15 residues. V shed 3 bases and J shed 3 bases, with 13 bases lying between them. CDR3 nucleotide sequence: TGTGCCAGCTCACCCCGGGGTGGAACGACAGATACGCAGTATTTT. Its protein is CASSPRGGTTDTQYF. Supplemented by reference TRBV18 and TRBJ2-3, the full variable domain reads NAGVMQNPRHLVRRRGQEARLRCSPMKGHSHVYWYRQLPEEGLKFMVYLQKENIIDESGMPKERFSAEFPKEGPSILRIQQVVRGDSAAYFCASSPRGGTTDTQYFGPGTRLTVL.

This clonotype was counted between two and nine times. The chain employs TRBV27 and TRBJ2-7, with 8 bases identical to TRBD1. The CDR3 extends over 14 amino acids. J was trimmed by 5 bases and V by 5 bases; bases with no gene match: 8. CDR1 and CDR2 from the germline V gene are MNHEY and SMNVEV (reference sequence). CDR3 coding DNA: TGTGCCAGCAGTAGTGACAGGGGTCACCACGAGCAGTACTTC. Translated: CASSSDRGHHEQYF.

This clonotype showed up just a few times. CDR3 bases: TGTGCCAGCGAGGGGCTTAGACAGGGGGCAATCGGGGAGCTGTTTTTT. As protein: CASEGLRQGAIGELFF. The chain employs TRBV7-2 and TRBJ2-2; 10 nucleotides match TRBD1. Germline V gene lookup returns CDR1 SGHTA and CDR2 FQGNSA. J gave up 7 bases and V 8 bases, and 13 bases lay outside the gene matches. CDR3 size: 16 residues.

This sequence joins TRBV6-1 and TRBJ2-7, with TRBD2 matching 9 bases. The junction had 10 bases not matched to a gene; V was cut back by 6 bases and J by 4 bases. CDR1 MNHNS and CDR2 SASEGT come from the germline V gene. The CDR3 contains 15 residues. This CDR3 reads CASSPSVAGEYEQYF. CDR3 in DNA: TGTGCCAGCAGCCCCTCCGTAGCGGGAGAGTACGAGCAGTACTTC.

A single count supports this clonotype. The chain combines TRBV12-3 or TRBV12-4 with TRBJ2-1; 13 positions agree with TRBD2. This CDR3 has 20 amino acids. The junction had 15 bases not matched to a gene; V was cut back by 6 bases and J by 1 base. The CDR3 loop reads CASRGEAPGLAGMSYNEQFF. The DNA of the CDR3 is TGTGCCAGCAGAGGGGAGGCCCCGGGACTAGCGGGGATGTCCTACAATGAGCAGTTCTTC.

The chain combines TRBV7-9 with TRBJ2-7; 9 nucleotides match TRBD1. Trimming cost V 5 bases and J 3 bases; bases outside gene matches: 5. This CDR3 is 14 amino acids long. Germline CDR1 is SEHNR and CDR2 is FQNEAQ (reference sequence). CDR3 DNA sequence: TGTGCCAGCAGCCCCGGACAGGGGTACTACGAGCAGTACTTC. Protein: CASSPGQGYYEQYF.

This chain connects TRBV10-3 to TRBJ2-3; 11 nucleotides agree with TRBD2. This CDR3 spans 16 amino acids. Germline V gene data show CDR1 as ENHRY and CDR2 as SYGVKD. Trimming took 3 bases from V and 5 from J; bases not matched to a gene: 7. CDR3 DNA: TGTGCCATCAGTGACGGTAGCGGGGGGGCCGGAGATACGCAGTATTTT. It specifies CAISDGSGGAGDTQYF.

The V gene is TRBV5-5, the J gene TRBJ2-5, with D hard to call. The CDR3 loop spans 12 amino acids. The V gene's germline CDR1 is SGHKS and CDR2 YYEKEE (reference sequence). The V and J ends lost 1 base and 5 bases respectively, with 6 bases between them. The CDR3: CASSLIWETQYF. The CDR3 region has the DNA TGTGCCAGCAGCTTGATCTGGGAGACCCAGTACTTC.

This rearrangement joins TRBV3-1 to TRBJ2-1; the match to TRBD2 covers 8 bases. CDR3 length equals 14 residues. From germline, CDR1 is LGHDT and CDR2 YNNKEL (reference sequence). The junction had 6 bases not matched to a gene; V was cut back by 1 base and J by 10 bases. The CDR3, as DNA: TGTGCCAGCAGCCAAGTCAGCGGGAGAGGGGAGCAGTTCTTC. This encodes CASSQVSGRGEQFF.

The chain joins TRBV20-1 to TRBJ2-1; tentatively, D is TRBD1 or TRBD2 (5 bases each). Trimming removed 8 bases from V and 1 base from J, with 15 bases in between. CDR3 length equals 14 residues. Germline V lookup: CDR1 DFQATT, CDR2 SNEGSKA (reference sequence). CDR3 amino acids: CSSIRGGSYNEQFF. CDR3 DNA: TGCAGTTCGATACGTGGGGGTTCCTACAATGAGCAGTTCTTC.

A few counts support this clonotype. The chain has TRBV10-3 and TRBJ1-1; D perhaps matches TRBD1 (5 bases). V lost 3 bases, J lost 5 bases, and 13 bases lay in between. CDR3 length equals 14 residues. The V gene's germline CDR1 is ENHRY and CDR2 SYGVKD. CDR3 sequence (DNA): TGTGCCATCAGTGAAAGGGGTTCCCGGACTGAAGCTTTCTTT. Its translation is CAISERGSRTEAFF.

The J gene is TRBJ1-6, the V gene TRBV7-2; the D is unclear. The CDR3 totals 17 residues. Trimming shortened V by 5 bases and J by 7 bases, and 21 bases separated the two germline ends. Germline assignment: CDR1 SGHTA and CDR2 FQGNSA. The CDR3 sequence: CASSPPGLRRQNSPLHF. In DNA form, the CDR3 reads TGTGCCAGCAGCCCCCCAGGTCTGCGCCGTCAGAATTCACCCCTCCACTTT.

The table lists this clonotype with a count of one. The chain uses TRBV18 and TRBJ2-1; 7 nucleotides match TRBD2. The germline CDR1 and CDR2 sequences are KGHSH and LQKENI. V gave up 5 bases and J gave up 5 bases; unmatched junction bases: 12. This CDR3 has 16 amino acids. DNA of the CDR3: TGTGCCAGCTCATCCCGACTAGCTATGGGAAACAATGAGCAGTTCTTC. Its translation: CASSSRLAMGNNEQFF.

This CDR3 is CASSKGVRECYSPLHF. The CDR3 coding sequence is TGTGCCAGCAGCAAAGGGGTCAGGGAATGTTATTCACCCCTCCACTTT. V usage is TRBV21-1 and J usage is TRBJ1-6; TRBD1 is taken as the D call from the table, unchecked against the DNA. TRBV21-1 is tagged as a pseudogene. The CDR3 is 16 residues long.

This clonotype showed up just a few times. This chain links TRBV9 with TRBJ2-2; no clear D. Germline lookup yields CDR1 SGDLS and CDR2 YYNGEE. CDR3 length equals 13 residues. V was shortened by 0 bases and J by 3 bases, with 3 bases between the two germline ends. CDR3 in amino acids: CASSVEYTGELFF. CDR3 DNA: TGTGCCAGCAGCGTAGAATACACCGGGGAGCTGTTTTTT.

This clonotype appeared a single time. One junction end does not reproduce the germline sequence, and a read error may be involved. This chain links TRBV10-3 with TRBJ2-7; 7 bases align to TRBD2. Germline V gene lookup returns CDR1 ENHRY and CDR2 SYGVKD. There are 15 residues in the CDR3. The CDR3 spells CASSESVTGGHKQYF. CDR3 coding DNA: TGTGCCAGCAGTGAAAGTGTTACGGGGGGTCACAAGCAGTACTTC.

This clonotype has a handful of counts. The chain carries TRBV18 and TRBJ1-5; 10 positions match TRBD1. The trim removed 3 bases at V and 5 bases at J, leaving 4 bases unmatched. In germline, CDR1 is KGHSH, CDR2 LQKENI. This CDR3 has 15 amino acids. The CDR3 spells CASSPTTGGHQPQHF. CDR3 nucleotide sequence: TGTGCCAGCTCACCCACGACAGGGGGCCATCAGCCCCAGCATTTT.

This clonotype was found a few times. This sequence joins TRBV20-1 and TRBJ1-5, with D perhaps matching TRBD1 (5 bases). CDR1 and CDR2 (germline): DFQATT, SNEGSKA (reference sequence). Trimming removed 4 bases at V and 5 bases at J, with 15 bases between. The CDR3 runs 14 residues. The CDR3 sequence: CSAKSRVEHQPQHF. The CDR3 DNA follows: TGCAGTGCTAAATCCAGGGTAGAGCATCAGCCCCAGCATTTT.

This clonotype was detected only a few times. The CDR3 sequence is CASSGHRAGDEQFF. The CDR3 DNA sequence: TGCGCCAGCAGCGGACACAGGGCTGGGGATGAGCAGTTCTTC. The chain combines TRBV5-1 with TRBJ2-1, with D maybe TRBD1 (6 bases). CDR3 length: 14 amino acids. Germline CDR1 reads SGHRS; CDR2 reads YFSETQ. Trimming took off 4 bases at V and 8 bases at J, with 16 bases between the two ends.

This clonotype was seen a handful of times. The chain carries TRBV5-1 and TRBJ2-3; D is uncertain. Trimming took off 5 bases at V and 6 bases at J, with 7 bases between the two ends. This CDR3 is 11 amino acids long. Looked up from germline, CDR1 is SGHRS and CDR2 is YFSETQ. The CDR3 reads CASSFWDTQYF. DNA of the CDR3: TGCGCCAGCAGTTTCTGGGATACGCAGTATTTT.

The chain uses TRBV5-1 and TRBJ1-1; D is undetermined. Germline V lookup: CDR1 SGHRS, CDR2 YFSETQ. V shed 0 bases and J shed 0 bases, with 9 bases lying between them. This CDR3 comprises 15 residues. The CDR3 DNA follows: TGCGCCAGCAGCTTGGATTCTTCCATGAACACTGAAGCTTTCTTT. This gives the protein CASSLDSSMNTEAFF.

This clonotype turned up a few times. CDR3 protein: CASRSGGQYEQYF. The CDR3 bases are TGTGCCAGCAGGAGCGGGGGGCAGTACGAGCAGTACTTC. The chain combines TRBV14 with TRBJ2-7; 9 nucleotides agree with TRBD2. Germline V lookup: CDR1 SGHDN, CDR2 FVKESK. The CDR3 contains 13 residues. The ends lost 6 bases at V and 4 bases at J; junction bases unmatched: 4. Looking up the rest from reference TRBV14 and TRBJ2-7 gives the full variable domain: EAGVTQFPSHSVIEKGQTVTLRCDPISGHDNLYWYRRVMGKEIKFLLHFVKESKQDESGMPNNRFLAERTGGTYSTLKVQPAELEDSGVYFCASRSGGQYEQYFGPGTRLTVT.

This clonotype came up many times. The chain is built from TRBV29-1 and TRBJ2-5; D is unclear. Germline CDR1 reads SQVTM; CDR2 reads ANQGSEA. The CDR3 length is 12 residues. V was clipped by 6 bases and J by 1 base, with 9 bases between them. CDR3 loop: CSVGRTQETQYF. The CDR3 nucleotides are TGCAGCGTAGGACGTACCCAAGAGACCCAGTACTTC.

The rearrangement uses TRBV20-1 and TRBJ2-2, with 12 bases that match TRBD2. Per the germline V gene, CDR1 is DFQATT and CDR2 is SNEGSKA (reference sequence). The CDR3 length is 15 residues. The V segment lost 3 bases and the J segment 5 bases; nucleotides outside the gene matches: 4. This CDR3 is CSARPSGRGTGELFF. In nucleotides, the CDR3 is TGCAGTGCTAGGCCTAGCGGGAGGGGGACCGGGGAGCTGTTTTTT.

The CDR3 sequence is CASSYDPLTSGVRGEQFF. The CDR3 DNA follows: TGTGCCAGCAGTTACGATCCGTTGACTAGCGGGGTACGGGGTGAGCAGTTCTTC. The rearrangement links TRBV6-2 or TRBV6-3 to TRBJ2-1, with TRBD2 identical over 11 bases. The length of the CDR3 is 18 residues. CDR1 and CDR2 (germline): MNHEY, SVGEGT. Trimming removed 2 bases from V and 9 bases from J; junction bases left unmatched: 15.

The rearrangement links TRBV7-9 to TRBJ2-7, with 10 positions matching TRBD1. The V gene's germline CDR1 is SEHNR and CDR2 FQNEAQ (reference sequence). This CDR3 spans 13 amino acids. The trim removed 5 bases at V and 6 bases at J, leaving 4 bases unmatched. This CDR3 is CASSQGQGSEQYV. CDR3 DNA sequence: TGTGCCAGCAGCCAGGGACAGGGGAGCGAGCAGTACGTC.

This chain joins TRBV11-2 and TRBJ2-5; TRBD2 aligns across 8 bases. V trimming: 5 bases; J trimming: 4 bases; junction bases outside the gene matches: 3. There are 13 residues in the CDR3. Per germline, CDR1 SGHAT and CDR2 FQNNGV. CDR3 amino acids: CASSLGLVETQYF. In nucleotides, the CDR3 is TGTGCCAGCAGCCTGGGACTAGTAGAGACCCAGTACTTC.